In its sample, the clone carrying this T cell receptor beta chain was seen many times. Its specificity is unknown. For Graves' hyperthyroidism to be stable, ophthalmopathy could not progress within 18 months. Each diagnosis was grounded in clinical symptoms, serum thyroxine and TRAb, thyroid ultrasound, and orbital computed tomography. The CDR3 runs 12 residues. The ends were cut back, 2 bases at V and 7 bases at J, with 8 bases in the middle. Germline CDR1 SGHTA, CDR2 FQGNSA. This sample was included in a study of T cells in Graves' hyperthyroidism and ophthalmopathy. Study summary: Peripheral blood sampling occurred at initial diagnosis, before any treatment.

Regions amplified from RNA transcripts were the TCR beta CDR3 regions. HTBI primers were used for first-round RT-PCR of the TCR CDR3. TCRdb re-called the multiplex PCR reads through MiXCR, storing one row per CDR3 protein. The sample shows hundreds of thousands of distinct CDR3 sequences, around 14% of them seen only once. Findings and caveats of the study: Clonotypes that were expanded in thyroid above 0.001 mostly appeared in blood too.

The sample consisted of blood. The receptor comes from a woman aged 18-29 years with Graves' hyperthyroidism. V usage is TRBV7-2 and J usage is TRBJ1-1; D unresolved. This CDR3 is CASSLYQHEAFF. CDR3 in DNA: TGTGCCAGCAGCTTATACCAGCATGAAGCTTTCTTT.